The 7 T cell receptor beta chains reported below all come from one sample, sequenced in a study of STAT3 mutations in large granular lymphocyte leukemia. Some clones are missing from TCRdb's copy, which holds only in-frame ones; the method was immunoSEQ multiplex PCR. Its clone listing holds about 2,400 clones. Their target antigens are unknown. General study results and limits: At least one immunodominant TCR beta clonotype appeared in every T-cell large granular lymphocyte leukemia patient.

The sequenced material came from PBMCs. These receptors were obtained from a human donor with T large granular lymphocyte leukemia. The donor label of this sample is uncertain. Some clones in this sample may be carry-over from other donors' samples.

On this clone: Lacking the conserved final phenylalanine or tryptophan, this CDR3 likely reflects a read error. The DNA is omitted, as the CDR3 cannot be located on it reliably, and the CDR3 follows TCRdb's listing. This sequence joins TRBV7-3 and TRBJ2-7; whether TRBD1, the table's D call, matches the DNA was not checked. CDR1 and CDR2 (germline): SGHTA, FQGTGA. The CDR3 length is 10 residues, termini included. Here the CDR3 reads CASSPGSSYE.

As concerns this clone: As the CDR3 is not closed by the conserved phenylalanine or tryptophan, this likely results from a read error. It is unclear where the CDR3 begins or ends on the DNA, so no DNA is shown, and the CDR3 is as TCRdb lists it. The rearrangement links TRBV7-8 to TRBJ1-3; no check of the table's D call, TRBD1, against the DNA was made. Inclusive of both ends, the CDR3 amounts to 11 amino acids. Looked up from germline, CDR1 is SGHVS and CDR2 is FQNEAQ. This CDR3 reads CASSPTGYGNT.

As to this clone: In this CDR3 the conserved last residue, phenylalanine or tryptophan, is missing, so a read error is likely. Because the CDR3's place on the DNA is in doubt, the DNA is left out and the CDR3 is given as listed by TCRdb. The rearrangement joins TRBV30 to TRBJ2-1; TRBD1 is taken as the D call from the table, unchecked against the DNA. Looked up from germline, CDR1 is GTSNPN and CDR2 is SVGIG (reference sequence). With termini counted, the CDR3 has 12 amino acids. The CDR3 spells CAWSAGGRGGGE.

A word on this clone: Because it lacks the conserved phenylalanine or tryptophan at the end, this CDR3 is likely a read error. It is unclear where the CDR3 begins or ends on the DNA, so no DNA is shown, and the CDR3 is as TCRdb lists it. CDR3 in amino acids: CSARDQDRIYE. This sequence joins TRBV20-1 and TRBJ2-7; the table's D call of TRBD1 was not tested on the DNA. Looked up from germline, CDR1 is DFQATT and CDR2 is SNEGSKA (reference sequence). Counting both end residues, the CDR3 totals 11 amino acids.

In the case of this clone: This is likely a read error, given that the CDR3 carries no conserved phenylalanine or tryptophan at its end. The limits of the CDR3 on the DNA are not certain, so only TCRdb's listed CDR3 is given. CDR3 region: CASSLRRGADNE. The chain couples TRBV7-3 to TRBJ2-1; the D segment call TRBD2 is taken from the table without a DNA check. Looked up from germline, CDR1 is SGHTA and CDR2 is FQGTGA. The CDR3 extends over 12 residues, inclusive of both ends.

This clone is labeled medium-sized based on frequency. Because it lacks the conserved phenylalanine or tryptophan at the end, this CDR3 is likely a read error. No DNA is shown, since the ends of the CDR3 on it are uncertain; the CDR3 is the one TCRdb lists. The rearrangement uses TRBV5-4 and TRBJ1-4. The CDR3 is 10 residues long, counting both termini. Germline V gene lookup returns CDR1 SGHNT and CDR2 YYREEE (reference sequence). This CDR3 reads CASSGGADEK.

Points on this clone: The CDR3 does not close with the conserved phenylalanine or tryptophan, likely indicating a read error. Because the CDR3's place on the DNA is in doubt, the DNA is left out and the CDR3 is given as listed by TCRdb. The genes are TRBV11-2 and TRBJ1-3; the table's D call, TRBD1, was not checked against the DNA. Both ends counted, the CDR3 spans 12 residues. Germline V CDR1 and CDR2: SGHAT, FQNNGV. The CDR3 is CASSPRTVSGNT.